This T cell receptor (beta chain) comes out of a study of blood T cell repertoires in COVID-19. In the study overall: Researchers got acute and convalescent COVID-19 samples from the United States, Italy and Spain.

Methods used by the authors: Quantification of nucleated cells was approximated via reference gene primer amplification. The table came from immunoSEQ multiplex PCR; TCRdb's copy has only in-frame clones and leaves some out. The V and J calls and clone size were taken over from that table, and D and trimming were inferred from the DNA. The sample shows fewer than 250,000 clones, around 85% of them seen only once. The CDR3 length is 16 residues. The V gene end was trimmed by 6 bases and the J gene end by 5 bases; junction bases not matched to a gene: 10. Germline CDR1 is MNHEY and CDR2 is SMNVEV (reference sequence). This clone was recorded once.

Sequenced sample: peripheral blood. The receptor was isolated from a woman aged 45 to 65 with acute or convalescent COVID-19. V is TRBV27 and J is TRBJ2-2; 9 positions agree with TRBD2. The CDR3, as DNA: TGTGCCAGCAGAGGGGGACTAGCTAGGGGGACCGGGGAGCTGTTTTTT. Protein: CASRGGLARGTGELFF.